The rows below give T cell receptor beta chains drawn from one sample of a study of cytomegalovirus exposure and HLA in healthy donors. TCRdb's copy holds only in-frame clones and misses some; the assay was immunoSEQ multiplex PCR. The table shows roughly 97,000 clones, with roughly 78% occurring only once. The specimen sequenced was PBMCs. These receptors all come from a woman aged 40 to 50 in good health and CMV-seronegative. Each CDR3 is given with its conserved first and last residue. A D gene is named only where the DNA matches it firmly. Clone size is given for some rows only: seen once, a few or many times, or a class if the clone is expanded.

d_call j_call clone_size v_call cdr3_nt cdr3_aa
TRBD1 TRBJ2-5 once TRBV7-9 TGTGCCAGCAGCCGAGGGGACAGGGGGTCCCGAGAGACCCAGTACTTC CASSRGDRGSRETQYF
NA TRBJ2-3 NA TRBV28 TGTGCCAGCTATTCTAGCGTTACAGATACGCAGTATTTT CASYSSVTDTQYF
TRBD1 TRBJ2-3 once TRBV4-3 TGCGCCAGCAGCCCAGGGACAGGGGGCATAGATACGCAGTATTTT CASSPGTGGIDTQYF
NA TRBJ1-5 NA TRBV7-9 TGTGCCAGCAGCTCCTCAGGGAGCAATCAGCCCCAGCATTTT CASSSSGSNQPQHF
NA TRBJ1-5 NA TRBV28 TGTGCCAGCAGTTGGAGAGGGCAAGGACAGCCCCAGCATTTT CASSWRGQGQPQHF
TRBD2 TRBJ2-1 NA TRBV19 TGTGCCAGTAGTTGGGGGGGCTCCTACAATGAGCAGTTCTTC CASSWGGSYNEQFF
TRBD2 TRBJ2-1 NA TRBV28 TGTGCCAGCAGGGGGGGCCTAGCGGGAGATGGGAATGAGCAGTTCTTC CASRGGLAGDGNEQFF
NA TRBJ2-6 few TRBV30 TGTGCCTGGCAACTCTCTGGGGCCAACGTCCTGACTTTC CAWQLSGANVLTF
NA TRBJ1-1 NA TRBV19 TGTGCCAGTAGTATCGGACAGCCCAGAGTGAACACTGAAGCTTTCTTT CASSIGQPRVNTEAFF
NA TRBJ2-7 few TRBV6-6 TGTGCCAGCAGTTACTCCCCAGATTCCTACGAGCAGTACTTC CASSYSPDSYEQYF
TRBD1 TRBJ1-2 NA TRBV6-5 TGTGCCACCCACTACCCCGGACAGGAAAATGGCTACACCTTC CATHYPGQENGYTF
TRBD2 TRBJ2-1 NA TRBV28 TGTGCCAGCAGTTTTTGGGGGACTAGCGGGTACAATGAGCAGTTCTTC CASSFWGTSGYNEQFF
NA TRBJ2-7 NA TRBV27 TGTGCCAGCAGTCCACTACAGGTCCCCACCTACTACGAGCAGTACTTC CASSPLQVPTYYEQYF
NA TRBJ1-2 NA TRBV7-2 TGTGCCAGCAGCCCAGACGGGGATGACTATGGCTACACCTTC CASSPDGDDYGYTF
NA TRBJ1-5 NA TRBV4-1 TGCGCCAGCAGCCAAGAAGGATCCCTCGGGGGTAGCAATCAGCCCCAGCATTTT CASSQEGSLGGSNQPQHF
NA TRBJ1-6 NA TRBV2 TGTGCCAGCAGTGGGTCTAGGGAAGGAGGGCCGAACTATAATTCACCCCTCCACTTT CASSGSREGGPNYNSPLHF
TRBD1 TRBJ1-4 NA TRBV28 TGTGCCAGTAGAGCAGGGGGATATGAAAAACTGTTTTTT CASRAGGYEKLFF
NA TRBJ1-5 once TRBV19 TGTGCCAGTAGAGAAACAGGTGTTTTAATCCAGCCCCAGCATTTT CASRETGVLIQPQHF
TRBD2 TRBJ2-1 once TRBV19 TGTGCCAGTAGTATAGCTAGCGGGAGTTACAATGAGCAGTTCTTC CASSIASGSYNEQFF
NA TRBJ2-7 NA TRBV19 TGTGCCAGTAGTATGGCCTCCGAGCAGTACTTC CASSMASEQYF
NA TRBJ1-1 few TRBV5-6 TGTGCCAGCGCTTGGTTCGAGAGTCCTGAAGCTTTCTTT CASAWFESPEAFF
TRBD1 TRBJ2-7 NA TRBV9 TGTGCCAGCAGCGTAGGGCGGACAGGGGGCTACGAGCAGTACTTC CASSVGRTGGYEQYF
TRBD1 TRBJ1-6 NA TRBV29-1 TGCAGCGTTGGGACAGGGACGGGATCACCCCTCCACTTT CSVGTGTGSPLHF
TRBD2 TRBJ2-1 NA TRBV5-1 TGCGCCAGCACTTTTACGGGAGGGCAGAATGAGCAGTTCTTC CASTFTGGQNEQFF
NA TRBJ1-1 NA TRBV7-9 TGTGCCAGCAGCCCGAGGACAGCGAACACTGAAGCTTTCTTT CASSPRTANTEAFF
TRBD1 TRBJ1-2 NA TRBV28 TGTGCCAGCAGACTCACAGGGGCTCGGGGCTACACCTTC CASRLTGARGYTF
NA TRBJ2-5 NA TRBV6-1 TGTGCCAGCAGCGGAGGGCCCCCAGAGACCCAGTACTTC CASSGGPPETQYF
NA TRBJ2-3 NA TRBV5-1 TGCGCCAGCAGTTTAGCGTCGGGCAAATGTGCGCAGTATTTT CASSLASGKCAQYF
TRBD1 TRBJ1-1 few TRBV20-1 TGCAGTGCTCAAACGACAGGGGCGGCTTTCTTT CSAQTTGAAFF
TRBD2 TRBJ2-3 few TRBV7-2 TGTGCCAGCAGCTACTTTAGCGGGAGAGCAGATACGCAGTATTTT CASSYFSGRADTQYF
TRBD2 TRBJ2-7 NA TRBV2 TGTGCCAGCAGAGGTCAGGGAGGGCCCTCCGAGCAGTACTTC CASRGQGGPSEQYF
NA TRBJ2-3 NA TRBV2 TGTGCCAGCAGTGTCATATCAGGGACTAGCACAGATACGCAGTATTTT CASSVISGTSTDTQYF
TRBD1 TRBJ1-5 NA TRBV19 TGTGCCAGTAGGGGACAGGGCCCCAATCAGCCCCAGCATTTT CASRGQGPNQPQHF
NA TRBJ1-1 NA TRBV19 TGTGCCAGTACCCCGGGGGGGTTGAACACTGAAGCTTTCTTT CASTPGGLNTEAFF
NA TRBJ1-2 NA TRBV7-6 TGTGCCAGCAGCCCGGGCGGGGGATACTACGGCTACACCTTC CASSPGGGYYGYTF
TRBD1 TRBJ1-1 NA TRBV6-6 TGTGCCAGCAGTCGACAGGGGCGGAACACTGAAGCTTTCTTT CASSRQGRNTEAFF
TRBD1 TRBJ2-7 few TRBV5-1 TGCGCCAGCAGCTTGGCTCACAGGGGCTTCTACGAGCAGTACTTC CASSLAHRGFYEQYF
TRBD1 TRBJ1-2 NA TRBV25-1 TGTGCCAGCAGTGAATATGGTTCGGACAGGGAATCTAACTATGGCTACACCTTC CASSEYGSDRESNYGYTF